These T cell receptor beta chains were read from a single sample in a study of post-analysis software for immune sequencing data. TCRdb re-called the PCR reads with MiXCR, one entry per CDR3 protein. Of a few hundred thousand distinct CDR3 sequences listed, less than 35% are singletons. Material: blood. These receptors came from a girl aged 5-17 years with multiple sclerosis. Both conserved end residues are part of each CDR3. A D gene is named only where the DNA matches it firmly. Size is stated for part of the rows, as once, few or many counts, or as a class when the clone is expanded.

J gene | V gene | clone size | D gene | CDR3 DNA | CDR3 protein
TRBJ2-5 | TRBV7-9 | - | - | TGTGCCAGCAGCTTAGGAGCAGGGCCTGGGCAAGAGACCCAGTACTTC | CASSLGAGPGQETQYF
TRBJ2-4 | TRBV29-1 | - | TRBD1 | TGCAGCGTTGGCAGACAGGGGGAAAACATTCAGTACTTC | CSVGRQGENIQYF
TRBJ1-1 | TRBV4-1 | - | - | TGCGCCAGCAGCCAAGGGGGGGCGAGGACTGAAGCTTTCTTT | CASSQGGARTEAFF
TRBJ2-7 | TRBV6-5 | - | - | TGTGCCAGCAAGAGGGCAGGGGACGTTTACGAGCAGTACTTC | CASKRAGDVYEQYF
TRBJ1-1 | TRBV18 | - | - | TGTGCCAGCTCACTAACGCCACTAACATCCGACGGGGCTTTCTTT | CASSLTPLTSDGAFF
TRBJ1-2 | TRBV7-9 | - | TRBD1 | TGTGCCATGCGGACAGGGACGGGCGGCTACACCTTC | CAMRTGTGGYTF
TRBJ2-1 | TRBV5-5 | few | TRBD2 | TGTGCCAGCAGCTCGGGGACTAGCTCCCACAATGAGCAGTTCTTC | CASSSGTSSHNEQFF
TRBJ2-5 | TRBV10-3 | - | - | TGTGCCACCAATGACGCCCAAGAGACCCAGTACTTC | CATNDAQETQYF
TRBJ2-1 | TRBV15 | few | TRBD2 | TGTGCCACCAGCAGAGATCGGGTGACTAGCGGGGGCAAAGGGAATGAGCAGTTCTTC | CATSRDRVTSGGKGNEQFF
TRBJ2-5 | TRBV5-1 | - | - | TGCACCAGCAGCCCGATAGGAGGGGAAGAGACCCAGTACTTC | CTSSPIGGEETQYF
TRBJ2-5 | TRBV20-1 | - | TRBD1 | TGCAGTGCCCTCCGGAAACAGGGGAGAGAGACCCAGTACTTC | CSALRKQGRETQYF
TRBJ2-1 | TRBV5-1 | once | - | TGCGCCAGCAGCTTGGGTGCCGGGGGCCTATACAATGAGCAGTTCTTC | CASSLGAGGLYNEQFF
TRBJ2-1 | TRBV18 | - | TRBD2 | TGTGCCAGCTCACCACCGCTGACTAGCGGGGCCTACAATGAGCAGTTCTTC | CASSPPLTSGAYNEQFF
TRBJ1-5 | TRBV12-3/TRBV12-4 | few | - | TGTGCCAGCAGGCCGGGACTGCATAGCAATCAGCCCCAGCATTTT | CASRPGLHSNQPQHF
TRBJ2-1 | TRBV12-3/TRBV12-4 | few | - | TGTGCCAGCAGTTTAGGGAGTATGAGGGTCAATGAGCAGTTCTTC | CASSLGSMRVNEQFF
TRBJ1-1 | TRBV20-1 | - | TRBD1 | TGCAGTGCTAGAGGGGGGGGCAGAATTGACAGGGCCGCAGCTTTCTTT | CSARGGGRIDRAAAFF
TRBJ1-2 | TRBV6-1 | few | TRBD1 | TGTGCCAGCACCGGGGGGGCAGGGGGCAACTATGGCTACACCTTC | CASTGGAGGNYGYTF
TRBJ2-3 | TRBV15 | - | - | TGTGCCGCCAGCAGAGCAGGGTGGTCAGATACGCAGTATTTT | CAASRAGWSDTQYF
TRBJ1-2 | TRBV20-1 | few | - | TGCAGTGCTAGAACAGAGGGAGGCTACACCTTC | CSARTEGGYTF
TRBJ2-5 | TRBV12-3/TRBV12-4 | few | TRBD1 | TGTGCCAGCAGTTTGCCGAGACAGGGTCCAGAGACCCAGTACTTC | CASSLPRQGPETQYF
TRBJ2-2 | TRBV5-1 | once | - | TGCGCCAGCAGCTTGAGAACTCAGGACACCGGGGAGCTGTTTTTT | CASSLRTQDTGELFF
TRBJ2-1 | TRBV5-5 | - | TRBD2 | TGTGCCAGCAGCTTAGGACTAGCGAGCGACAATGAGCAGTTCTTC | CASSLGLASDNEQFF
TRBJ2-3 | TRBV7-2 | few | TRBD2 | TGTGCCAGCAGCTGGGGGGCTAGCGGGGCTAGCACAGATACGCAGTATTTT | CASSWGASGASTDTQYF
TRBJ2-1 | TRBV6-5 | - | TRBD1 | TGTGCCAGCAGGCCGTCCCCGGGACGATCAGGGGGTGAGCAGTTCTTC | CASRPSPGRSGGEQFF
TRBJ2-1 | TRBV5-1 | - | - | TGCGCCAACAACTTGGTATCAGGGTCGGGCAATGAGCAGTTCTTC | CANNLVSGSGNEQFF
TRBJ2-5 | TRBV10-3 | few | - | TGTGCCATCAGTGAGTCAAAGGTCCAAGAGACCCAGTACTTC | CAISESKVQETQYF
TRBJ2-3 | TRBV7-6 | - | - | TGTGCCAGCAGCTTAGGGGGTCCGATCACAGATGCGCAGTATTTT | CASSLGGPITDAQYF
TRBJ2-3 | TRBV18 | - | TRBD2 | TGTGCCAGCTCCGCTGGAGGGAGAGCGCGGGGGAGCACAGATACGCAGTATTTT | CASSAGGRARGSTDTQYF
TRBJ2-1 | TRBV5-5 | - | - | TGTGCCAGCAGCCAAGCACTAGTATCCCCCAGTGGGCAGTTCTTC | CASSQALVSPSGQFF
TRBJ1-2 | TRBV12-3/TRBV12-4 | many | TRBD1 | TGTGCCAGCAGTCGGGACAGGGCTAACTATGGCTACACCTTC | CASSRDRANYGYTF
TRBJ2-7 | TRBV12-3/TRBV12-4 | few | - | TGTGCCAGCAGCTTCACGGACGGTTCCTGCGAGCAGTACTTC | CASSFTDGSCEQYF
TRBJ2-2 | TRBV4-1 | - | TRBD1 | TGCGCCAGCAGCCAGGGACAGGGGATTACCGGGGAGCTGTTTTTT | CASSQGQGITGELFF
TRBJ2-3 | TRBV27 | - | TRBD2 | TGTGCCAGCAGTTTGGGGGCTAGCGGGGGCCCTTCCACCACAGATACGCAGTATTTT | CASSLGASGGPSTTDTQYF
TRBJ2-7 | TRBV6-2/TRBV6-3 | few | TRBD1 | TGTGCCAGCAGTTGGACAGGGGGTGGCTACGAGCAGTACTTC | CASSWTGGGYEQYF
TRBJ2-5 | TRBV12-3/TRBV12-4 | - | TRBD2 | TGTGCCAGCAGTCTAGCGGCCCAAGAGACCCAGTACTTC | CASSLAAQETQYF
TRBJ2-1 | TRBV20-1 | few | - | TGCAGTGGCGTTACAGGCAATGAGCAGTTCTTC | CSGVTGNEQFF
TRBJ1-1 | TRBV7-9 | few | - | TGTGCCAGCAGCATTACAGGGTTGAACACTGAAGCTTTCTTT | CASSITGLNTEAFF
TRBJ2-7 | TRBV7-8 | - | - | TGTGCCAGCAGCGGCTCTAGCGCTGGCGAGCAGTACTTC | CASSGSSAGEQYF
TRBJ1-6 | TRBV25-1 | - | TRBD1 | TGTGCCAGCAGGGGACAGGGGCAAAATTCACCCCTCCACTTT | CASRGQGQNSPLHF
TRBJ2-6 | TRBV15 | few | - | TGTGCCACCAGCAGAGGGGAGGTCGGGGCCAACGTCCTGACTTTC | CATSRGEVGANVLTF
TRBJ2-7 | TRBV20-1 | many | - | TGCAGTGCTAGAGATAAAGGGGGTATATCCTACGAGCAGTACTTC | CSARDKGGISYEQYF
TRBJ2-2 | TRBV5-4 | - | - | TGTGCCAGCAGTTACTCACAGACAGGGCGGGGCACCGGGGAGCTGTTTTTT | CASSYSQTGRGTGELFF
TRBJ2-7 | TRBV7-9 | - | - | TGTGCCAGCAGCTTATTGGGGGAAGACGAGCAGTACTTC | CASSLLGEDEQYF
TRBJ2-5 | TRBV27 | - | TRBD2 | TGTGCCAGCAGTCGGCGGGGGGTACAAGAGACCCAGTACTTC | CASSRRGVQETQYF
TRBJ2-7 | TRBV5-1 | - | - | TGCGCCAGCAGCCCTTTAGACCCTTTCTCCTACGAGCAGTACTTC | CASSPLDPFSYEQYF
TRBJ2-7 | TRBV4-1 | - | - | TGCGCCAGCAGCGCCCGCTTCGCAGGTGGGACCTACGAGCAGTACTTC | CASSARFAGGTYEQYF
TRBJ1-1 | TRBV3-1 | - | - | TGTGCCAGCAGCCAAGAAGGGTTCGTAGCAGCTTTCTTT | CASSQEGFVAAFF
TRBJ1-5 | TRBV7-2 | - | TRBD1 | TGTGCCAGCAGCTTCGGGACAGGGCTCAATCAGCCCCAGCATTTT | CASSFGTGLNQPQHF
TRBJ2-5 | TRBV20-1 | many | - | TGCAGTGAGAGTCTCGTAGGCGGCAGTACCCAGTACTTC | CSESLVGGSTQYF
TRBJ2-3 | TRBV20-1 | - | TRBD2 | TGCAGTGCTTTCGGACTAGCGGGGACCACAGATACGCAGTATTTT | CSAFGLAGTTDTQYF
TRBJ1-1 | TRBV4-2 | - | - | TGTGCCAGCAGCCAAGCCCCACAGGGCCTTGAAGCTTTCTTT | CASSQAPQGLEAFF
TRBJ1-5 | TRBV2 | - | - | TGCGCCAGCAGGACCGGGAGAGGGAATCAGCCCCAGCATTTT | CASRTGRGNQPQHF
TRBJ1-2 | TRBV5-6 | few | - | TGTGCCAGCAGCTTGGAGCGCTCTAACTATGGCTACACCTTC | CASSLERSNYGYTF